The clone carrying this T cell receptor (beta chain) is a singleton in its sample. Its antigen is still unknown. Described time point: pre-treatment sample, taken before nivolumab and TIL therapy. Adults with stage 4 NSCLC were enrolled in a phase I trial. The sample belongs to a study of TIL therapy for anti-PD-1-resistant metastatic lung cancer. Background on the study: Most patients had lung adenocarcinoma; a handful of tumors were EGFR-mutant, two ALK-rearranged; half smoked currently or formerly. General study results and limits: The baseline peripheral repertoire was partially replaced by infused TIL clonotypes that later decayed. This highly selected cohort may not generalize to typical lung cancer patients.

The CDR3 loop spans 12 amino acids. V shed 4 bases and J shed 9 bases, with 10 bases lying between them. Germline CDR1 and CDR2: MGHRA and YSYEKL. The libraries were made with immunoSEQ v3. TCRdb's table, derived via immunoSEQ multiplex PCR, lists solely in-frame clones and lacks some. The sample lists approximately 57,000 clones, about 81% occurring once. This TCR was recovered from a person aged 25-85 years with non-small cell lung cancer. The input for sequencing was blood, taken at baseline. The chain combines TRBV4-1 with TRBJ2-1; a weak D match, TRBD1 (6 bases). In DNA, the CDR3 is TGCGCCAGCAGCCGAACAGGGCTTGAGCAGTTCTTC. This sequence encodes CASSRTGLEQFF.